This T cell receptor (beta chain) was found in a study of T-cell memory formation after mild COVID-19. The overall study: Most TCR clusters belonged to a single donor.

TCRdb independently ran MiXCR on the 5' RACE reads; one entry per CDR3 protein. The sample contains some 190,000 distinct CDR3 sequences, 16% of which appear only once. This clonotype was counted a few times. Trimming removed 4 bases at V and 4 bases at J, with 16 bases between. The CDR3 spans 15 residues. Sequencing was done on a sample of PBMCs or a T cell subset sorted from them (not recorded which). The sequence derives from an adult woman who had mild COVID-19 (a few samples of this study predate the infection). Cell type and time point are not known. V and J are TRBV12-3 or TRBV12-4 and TRBJ2-5; TRBD1 is a possible D gene (6 bases). CDR3 bases: TGTGCCAGCAGTTACCTCCCAGACAGGCCAGAGACCCAGTACTTC. Residues: CASSYLPDRPETQYF.